Following are 30 T cell receptor beta chains from one sample sequenced in a study of regulatory T cells in long-lasting Graves disease. Construction of TCR beta libraries relied on iRepertoire HTBI primers and on Arm-PCR targeting CDR3 regions. TCRdb redid the calling of the multiplex PCR reads with MiXCR, one entry per CDR3 protein. The sample yields a few hundred thousand distinct CDR3 sequences, around 11% seen once. Time point described: newly diagnosed GD, antithyroid drugs for less than 3 months. Researchers made the TCR library from RNA that was extracted from PBMCs. This sample was also put to use in a study of T cells in Graves' hyperthyroidism and ophthalmopathy.

This sample comprised peripheral blood mononuclear cells (PBMCs), obtained at new diagnosis, from a patient treated with antithyroid drugs. The receptors shown here come from a woman under 30 with Graves disease.

This clonotype has at least ten counts. This rearrangement joins TRBV12-3 or TRBV12-4 to TRBJ2-5, with 10 bases aligning to TRBD2. This CDR3 has 16 amino acids. Germline trimming cut 2 bases from V and 1 base from J; bases unmatched to any gene: 4. The CDR3 DNA reads as TGTGCCAGCAGTTTATCTCTAGCGGGGGCCCAAGAGACCCAGTACTTC. This gives the protein CASSLSLAGAQETQYF.

This clonotype appeared a few times. This could be a read error, since a much larger clone is one nucleotide away. This chain connects TRBV27 to TRBJ2-2, with D hard to call. Per germline, CDR1 MNHEY and CDR2 SMNVEV (reference sequence). V lost 2 bases, J lost 1 base, and 2 bases lay in between. The CDR3 is 13 amino acids. The CDR3 sequence: CASSLRNTGELFF. For the CDR3, the DNA is TGTGCCAGCAGTTTAAGGAACACCGGGGAGCTGTTTTTT.

The chain joins TRBV7-9 to TRBJ1-4; the match to TRBD1 covers 10 bases. The length of the CDR3 is 15 residues. V shed 2 bases and J 8 bases; nucleotides not matched to a gene: 5. Germline V gene data show CDR1 as SEHNR and CDR2 as FQNEAQ (reference sequence). CDR3 protein: CASSLMGQGREKLFF. CDR3 nucleotides: TGTGCCAGCAGCTTAATGGGACAGGGGAGAGAAAAACTGTTTTTT.

This clonotype was detected ten times or more. CDR3 loop: CASSFLTYMNTEAFF. CDR3 DNA: TGTGCCAGCAGTTTCCTAACGTATATGAACACTGAAGCTTTCTTT. V is TRBV6-5 and J is TRBJ1-1; D is ambiguous. The germline gives CDR1 MNHEY, CDR2 SVGAGI. The CDR3 spans 15 residues. Trimming took off 4 bases at V and 0 bases at J, with 12 bases between the two ends.

There are many counts of this clonotype. This chain links TRBV12-3 or TRBV12-4 with TRBJ2-1, with a tentative D call TRBD2 (6 bases). Trimming took 6 bases from V and 4 from J, leaving 19 bases between them. CDR3 size: 16 residues. The chain's CDR3 is CASSPSAGYGYNEQFF. Here the CDR3 DNA reads TGTGCCAGCAGCCCCTCGGCGGGGTACGGTTACAATGAGCAGTTCTTC.

This clonotype was counted ten times or more. V usage is TRBV28 and J usage is TRBJ1-2; no clear D. Germline V CDR1 and CDR2: MDHEN, SYDVKM. V was clipped by 3 bases and J by 5 bases, with 13 bases between them. This CDR3 region has 14 residues. CDR3 sequence reads: CASSFLGRSYGYTF. DNA of the CDR3: TGTGCCAGCAGTTTTTTGGGCAGGTCTTATGGCTACACCTTC.

This chain links TRBV2 with TRBJ2-2; D gene ambiguous. The CDR3 is 14 residues long. Trimming took off 6 bases at V and 0 bases at J, with 8 bases between the two ends. The germline CDR1 and CDR2 sequences are SNHLY and FYNNEI. For the CDR3, the DNA is TGTGCCAGCAGGATGGGCTCGAACACCGGGGAGCTGTTTTTT. This encodes CASRMGSNTGELFF.

This clonotype was recorded at least ten times. The V gene is TRBV3-1, the J gene TRBJ2-1; 7 nucleotides agree with TRBD1. V lost 5 bases and J lost 6; bases outside the gene matches: 7. The CDR3 spans 14 residues. The germline CDR1 and CDR2 sequences are LGHDT and YNNKEL (reference sequence). The CDR3 region is CASSGRDRPNEQFF. CDR3 nucleotide sequence: TGTGCCAGCAGCGGCCGGGACAGACCCAATGAGCAGTTCTTC.

Ten or more counts support this clonotype. The rearrangement uses TRBV6-1 and TRBJ2-1; D is uncertain. The CDR3 contains 13 residues. The germline V and J ends were trimmed by 8 bases and 6 bases, with 14 bases remaining between them. Germline V gene sequence: CDR1 MNHNS, CDR2 SASEGT. The CDR3 bases are TGTGCCAGCTTGAAGACTCGTGGCAATGAGCAGTTCTTC. This translates into CASLKTRGNEQFF.

This clonotype was seen at least ten times. J is TRBJ1-1 and V is TRBV6-1; D ambiguous. The CDR3 has 13 amino acids. CDR1 is MNHNS, CDR2 SASEGT, per germline. V shed 6 bases and J shed 2 bases, with 10 bases lying between them. The CDR3 DNA sequence: TGTGCCAGCAGCCGATTTCGAAACACTGAAGCTTTCTTT. Protein: CASSRFRNTEAFF.

This clonotype was counted at least ten times. CDR3 residues: CATGQGAKNEQFF. The CDR3 nucleotides read TGTGCCACAGGACAGGGGGCAAAAAATGAGCAGTTCTTC. The chain links TRBV24-1 to TRBJ2-1; 11 bases map to TRBD1. This CDR3 comprises 13 residues. Looked up from germline, CDR1 is KGHDR and CDR2 is SFDVKD. Trimming cost V 10 bases and J 7 bases; bases outside gene matches: 5.

This clonotype occurred many times. The rearrangement uses TRBV24-1 and TRBJ2-3; the D is unclear. Germline V gene sequence: CDR1 KGHDR, CDR2 SFDVKD. The CDR3 is made up of 17 amino acids. Trimming removed 4 bases from V and 1 base from J, with 17 bases in between. The CDR3 region is CATSDRPSTRRTDTQYF. Written as DNA, the CDR3 is TGTGCCACCAGTGACCGCCCGTCCACCCGGCGCACAGATACGCAGTATTTT.

The sample holds many counts of this clonotype. CDR3: CASSYGRGVGAYEQYV. Here the CDR3 DNA reads TGTGCCAGCAGTTACGGGCGCGGGGTAGGAGCCTACGAGCAGTACGTC. J is TRBJ2-7 and V is TRBV6-9; perhaps TRBD2 as D (6 bases). Germline lookup yields CDR1 MNHGY and CDR2 SVAAGI. The ends were cut back, 3 bases at V and 2 bases at J, with 17 bases in the middle. This CDR3 comprises 16 residues.

This clonotype was detected ten times or more. The gene calls are TRBV20-1 and TRBJ2-3; 8 bases match TRBD2. The CDR3 runs 15 residues. V was pared by 0 bases and J by 1 base, with 3 bases of the junction left unmatched. Germline V gene data show CDR1 as DFQATT and CDR2 as SNEGSKA (reference sequence). The CDR3 bases are TGCAGTGCTAGAGATCACGGGGGGGGCACAGATACGCAGTATTTT. It yields the protein CSARDHGGGTDTQYF.

This clonotype appeared many times. This chain connects TRBV4-3 to TRBJ2-3; D may be TRBD1 (5 bases). Germline CDR1 reads LGHNA; CDR2 reads YSLEER. V lost 1 base and J 6 bases, leaving 11 bases between the germline ends. This CDR3 is 14 amino acids long. The CDR3 sequence: CASSQGGSADTQYF. The CDR3 DNA reads as TGCGCCAGCAGCCAAGGGGGCTCAGCGGATACGCAGTATTTT.

This chain joins TRBV14 and TRBJ1-4; a weak D match, TRBD1 (6 bases). CDR1 SGHDN and CDR2 FVKESK come from the germline V gene. Trimming took 0 bases from V and 10 from J, leaving 24 bases between them. The length of the CDR3 is 18 residues. CDR3 sequence reads: CASSQDKGGDSLRRKLFF. The CDR3 DNA follows: TGTGCCAGCAGCCAAGATAAAGGGGGTGATTCTTTAAGAAGAAAACTGTTTTTT.

This clonotype was counted at least ten times. CDR3 residues: CASSYTGGATYEQYF. In nucleotides, the CDR3 is TGTGCCAGCAGTTATACGGGCGGGGCGACCTACGAGCAGTACTTC. V is TRBV6-5 and J is TRBJ2-7; maybe TRBD2 (6 bases). V was shortened by 3 bases and J by 2 bases, with 14 bases between the two germline ends. The CDR3 totals 15 residues. Germline CDR1 and CDR2: MNHEY and SVGAGI.

The J gene is TRBJ2-5, the V gene TRBV15, with 7 positions matching TRBD1. Per the germline V gene, CDR1 is LNHNV and CDR2 is YYDKDF (reference sequence). V gave up 1 base and J gave up 2 bases; unmatched junction bases: 4. The CDR3 runs to 15 residues. CDR3 in DNA: TGTGCCACCAGCAGAGTGAGACAGGGTCAAGAGACCCAGTACTTC. Residues: CATSRVRQGQETQYF.

This clonotype has at least ten counts. The V gene is TRBV11-2, the J gene TRBJ1-4, with D possibly TRBD1 on 6 matching bases. Per the germline V gene, CDR1 is SGHAT and CDR2 is FQNNGV. There are 18 residues in the CDR3. Trimming cost V 6 bases and J 0 bases, with 20 bases left between them. The CDR3 is CASSPRGQRLATNEKLFF. The DNA for the CDR3 is TGTGCCAGCAGTCCTCGCGGACAGCGGCTTGCAACTAATGAAAAACTGTTTTTT. Filled out from reference TRBV11-2 and TRBJ1-4, the complete variable domain reads EAGVAQSPRYKIIEKRQSVAFWCNPISGHATLYWYQQILGQGPKLLIQFQNNGVVDDSQLPKDRFSAERLKGVDSTLKIQPAKLEDSAVYLCASSPRGQRLATNEKLFFGSGTQLSVL.

This clonotype was picked up many times. This chain joins TRBV10-3 and TRBJ2-3, with 11 bases fitting TRBD1. V shed 6 bases and J 6 bases; nucleotides not matched to a gene: 5. Per germline, CDR1 ENHRY and CDR2 SYGVKD. The CDR3 contains 14 residues. DNA of the CDR3: TGTGCCATCAGCAAGGACAGGGGGCTGGATACGCAGTATTTT. As protein: CAISKDRGLDTQYF.

J is TRBJ2-1 and V is TRBV20-1, with D possibly TRBD2 on 6 matching bases. Per the germline V gene, CDR1 is DFQATT and CDR2 is SNEGSKA (reference sequence). This CDR3 contains 16 residues. Trimming removed 1 base at V and 2 bases at J, with 15 bases between. The CDR3 DNA reads as TGCAGTGCTAGAGCACGGGACTTCACACCCTACAATGAGCAGTTCTTC. Translated: CSARARDFTPYNEQFF.

Many counts were recorded for this clonotype. This rearrangement joins TRBV30 to TRBJ1-5, with 10 positions matching TRBD1. The CDR3 sequence is 15 residues long. CDR1 and CDR2 (germline): GTSNPN, SVGIG (reference sequence). Trimming at V came to 5 bases and at J to 0 bases, leaving 4 bases not matched to a gene. CDR3 nucleotide sequence: TGTGCCTGGGGACAGGGGGTCTATAGCAATCAGCCCCAGCATTTT. This translates into CAWGQGVYSNQPQHF.

A word on this clonotype: A much larger clone is a single base away; this may be a read error. This chain connects TRBV6-2 or TRBV6-3 to TRBJ2-4; D may match TRBD1 or TRBD2 (5 bases each). Germline V CDR1 and CDR2: MNHEY, SVGEGT. V lost 2 bases and J 10 bases, leaving 21 bases between the germline ends. CDR3 length: 16 residues. CDR3: CASSYGLGKGEIIQYF. CDR3 sequence (DNA): TGTGCCAGCAGTTACGGCTTGGGGAAAGGGGAGATTATTCAGTACTTC.

The DNA of the CDR3 is TGCGCCAGCAGCCAAGATCCAGGTCTAGCGGGGGGGAATGAGCAGTTCTTC. Translation gives CASSQDPGLAGGNEQFF. This sequence joins TRBV4-3 and TRBJ2-1, with TRBD2 matching 12 bases. V lost 0 bases to trimming and J lost 7 bases; unmatched junction nucleotides: 7. CDR3 length: 17 residues. Germline V CDR1 and CDR2: LGHNA, YSLEER.

The chain links TRBV15 to TRBJ2-5; TRBD2 might be the D (5 bases). This CDR3 contains 14 residues. V gave up 0 bases and J gave up 4 bases, with 9 bases separating them. Germline loops: CDR1 LNHNV, CDR2 YYDKDF (reference sequence). This CDR3 is CATSRERGSETQYF. CDR3 sequence (DNA): TGTGCCACCAGCAGAGAACGGGGATCAGAGACCCAGTACTTC.

This clonotype has only a few counts. The rearrangement links TRBV19 to TRBJ2-3; TRBD2 agrees at 8 bases. The CDR3 is 13 residues long. Trimming took 11 bases from V and 6 from J; bases not matched to a gene: 10. CDR1 is LNHDA, CDR2 SQIVND, per germline (reference sequence). CDR3 nucleotide sequence: TGTGCCGCGGGGGGTTATAAATCGGATACGCAGTATTTT. Protein sequence: CAAGGYKSDTQYF. The whole variable domain, filled in from reference TRBV19 and TRBJ2-3, reads DGGITQSPKYLFRKEGQNVTLSCEQNLNHDAMYWYRQDPGQGLRLIYYSQIVNDFQKGDIAEGYSVSREKKESFPLTVTSAQKNPTAFYLCAAGGYKSDTQYFGPGTRLTVL.

This clonotype appeared a few times. The chain recombines TRBV19 with TRBJ1-5; the D gene is possibly TRBD1 (5 bases). Trimming cost V 3 bases and J 1 base, with 10 bases left between them. The CDR3 has 15 residues. Germline V gene data show CDR1 as LNHDA and CDR2 as SQIVND (reference sequence). CDR3 loop: CASSIWGGSNQPQHF. DNA for the CDR3: TGTGCCAGTAGTATTTGGGGGGGGAGCAATCAGCCCCAGCATTTT.

This clonotype was counted many times. This chain connects TRBV18 to TRBJ2-1; 7 nucleotides align to TRBD2. Germline V gene lookup returns CDR1 KGHSH and CDR2 LQKENI. V was pared by 0 bases and J by 5 bases, with 7 bases of the junction left unmatched. The CDR3 extends over 16 amino acids. The CDR3, as DNA: TGTGCCAGCTCACCACCTGGGCGGGGGAAGCACAATGAGCAGTTCTTC. Translated: CASSPPGRGKHNEQFF.

This clonotype was seen many times. The V call is TRBV20-1, the J call TRBJ1-4; D is ambiguous. The V and J ends lost 2 bases and 14 bases respectively, with 12 bases between them. The CDR3 spans 11 residues. Per germline, CDR1 DFQATT and CDR2 SNEGSKA (reference sequence). CDR3 sequence reads: CSARMVVDLFF. CDR3 nucleotide sequence: TGCAGTGCTAGAATGGTAGTGGACCTGTTTTTT.

The chain uses TRBV12-3 or TRBV12-4 and TRBJ1-4; D gene ambiguous. The CDR3 contains 16 residues. Trimming left V 1 base short and J 8 bases short, with 17 bases between. Here the CDR3 reads CASSLEVLGSGEKLFF. The CDR3 DNA reads TGTGCCAGCAGTTTAGAAGTCTTGGGGTCCGGGGAAAAACTGTTTTTT.